This T cell receptor beta chain appears in the sequencing data of a study of blood T cell repertoires in COVID-19. Study as a whole: Material from acute and convalescent COVID-19 was sourced from the United States, Italy and Spain. The cDNA or gDNA used as material had been derived from T cells, B-cell-depleted T cells, or PBMCs.

CDR1 is LGHDT, CDR2 YNNKEL, per germline (reference sequence). V dropped 0 bases and J dropped 2 bases, with 9 bases sitting between them. The CDR3 contains 15 residues. Original data processing: The authors estimated nucleated cell counts from reference gene primer amplification. Libraries were prepared by immunoSEQ multiplex PCR; TCRdb keeps only in-frame clonotypes and omits some of them. V and J calls and clone size are those listed in that table; D and trimming were worked out from the DNA. The sample lists about 200,000 clones, about 86% occurring once. The TCR comes from a man between 60 and 75 years old who had recovered from COVID-19. This chain joins TRBV3-1 (or the pseudogene TRBV3-2) and TRBJ2-3, with D uncertain. The sequencing input was peripheral blood. This CDR3 reads CASSQDLRATDTQYF. CDR3 bases: TGTGCCAGCAGCCAAGATTTAAGAGCCACAGATACGCAGTATTTT.